This T cell receptor beta chain stems from a study of post-analysis software for immune sequencing data (dated by TCRdb to the mid-2010s). Concerning the study at large: Recorded disease courses included relapsing-remitting, secondary progressive and progressive-relapsing multiple sclerosis, with some patients lacking subtype annotation. The multiple sclerosis patient repertoires were compared with roughly twelve previously published healthy control repertoires from donors aged 6 to 25 years. A subset of samples was prepared in parallel using single-end sample barcoding, then pooled and co-amplified after Illumina adapter ligation. The research as a whole found: The control group was slightly older than the multiple sclerosis patient group. Significantly lower normalized Chao1 diversity was found in multiple sclerosis patients than in controls, suggesting substantial peripheral T-cell clonal expansion. Strong co-clustering of samples prepared in the same batch was shown by direct clustering with F measure, prompting a batch-effect correction.

Libraries came from PCR. Data came from an Illumina HiSeq 2500. To reduce PCR and sequencing biases, unique molecular identifiers were incorporated into the TCR beta cDNA libraries. Approximately 500,000 cDNA molecules were obtained for every 1 to 10 million input T cells, so each molecule roughly corresponded to one T cell. The patient libraries were prepared and sequenced with the same protocol used for the earlier healthy control dataset. Within a given batch, samples were prepared together, multiplexed and sequenced on the same HiSeq lane. The published analysis was carried out like this. MIGEC was used to process the raw barcoded reads, and molecular identifier groups with only a single read were discarded before consensus assembly and CDR3 extraction. Clonotype tables were post-analysed with VDJtools, and diversity was normalized by down-sampling all datasets to the smallest sample size. To correct batch-related cross-sample contamination, repertoire overlap clustering matched CDR3 amino acid sequences but not nucleotide sequences. TCRdb redid the processing of the public reads, applying fastp at Q25 and MiXCR, and retained in-frame beta chains. Rows merge per CDR3 protein into single entries with the most common DNA and genes. These V and J calls originate from TCRdb's pipeline instead of the authors' own analysis. The sample records over 300,000 distinct CDR3 sequences, roughly 36% of which are singletons. The top ten clones comprise 13% of the sample.

To demonstrate the VDJtools post-analysis software, TCR beta repertoires were profiled from the peripheral blood of more than ten young patients with multiple sclerosis. The patients with multiple sclerosis were children and adolescents between roughly 6 and 15 years of age. As concerns this clonotype: Its antigen has not been determined. Per-base qualities were not stored, and no clone one base away is much larger.

The sequence came from a girl aged 5 to 17 with multiple sclerosis. Sequences were obtained from blood.

At the DNA level, the sequence is TGTGCCAGCAGCCCTACCGGGTCCGACGTGGATACGCAGTATTTT. It encodes CASSPTGSDVDTQYF. Recombination joined TRBV7-3 with TRBJ2-3; confidence is insufficient to name the D gene. Deletion took 5 bases off V and 6 bases off J, with a span of 18 bases between the germline ends. Taken from the germline V gene, the CDR1 and CDR2 loops are SGHTA and FQGTGA. Reading from cysteine to phenylalanine, the CDR3 counts 15 amino acids. Only the CDR3 part of the read is kept: 45 bases, read in frame from the first base. This CDR3, with the reference TRBV7-3 and TRBJ2-3 proteins standing in past its ends, gives the full variable domain GAGVSQTPSNKVTEKGKYVELRCDPISGHTALYWYRQSLGQGPEFLIYFQGTGAADDSGLPNDRFFAVRPEGSVSTLKIQRTERGDSAVYLCASSPTGSDVDTQYFGPGTRLTVL.